This entry lists 27 T cell receptor beta chains sequenced from one sample in a study of patients and donors after allogeneic stem cell transplantation. Using its own MiXCR run on the RT-PCR reads, TCRdb lists one record per CDR3 protein. The data show more than 850,000 distinct CDR3 sequences, more than 15% seen once. Sequenced: blood, either unsorted or a sorted T cell fraction (not recorded which). The receptors come from a human donor who was either an allogeneic HSCT recipient or a stem cell or donor lymphocyte infusion donor (not recorded which). It is not recorded whose cells these are; they may come from a transplant donor.

A single count supports this clonotype. The V and J genes are TRBV29-1 and TRBJ2-4, with a tentative D call TRBD1 (6 bases). The germline CDR1 and CDR2 sequences are SQVTM and ANQGSEA. The CDR3 sequence is 15 residues long. Trimming pared 3 bases from V and 2 bases from J, leaving 14 bases between. CDR3 bases: TGCAGCGTTGAGTCAGGGGTCCGATCCAAAAACATTCAGTACTTC. Translated: CSVESGVRSKNIQYF.

The gene calls are TRBV6-2 or TRBV6-3 and TRBJ1-2; a possible D gene is TRBD1 (6 bases). Trimming stripped 5 bases from V and 4 bases from J, with 17 bases between. There are 15 residues in the CDR3. Per the germline V gene, CDR1 is MNHEY and CDR2 is SVGEGT. CDR3 nucleotides: TGTGCCAGCAGTGATCTGACAGGAGCCTTCTATGGCTACACCTTC. It codes for CASSDLTGAFYGYTF.

This clonotype was seen only a few times. The chain employs TRBV24-1 and TRBJ2-4, with 10 bases identical to TRBD1. Germline CDR1 is KGHDR and CDR2 is SFDVKD. With V trimmed by 12 bases and J by 6 bases, 10 bases remained unmatched. The CDR3 has 14 residues. CDR3 in amino acids: CAVGPGQGTNIQYF. As DNA, the CDR3 is TGTGCCGTAGGACCGGGACAGGGGACAAACATTCAGTACTTC.

The chain joins TRBV14 to TRBJ1-1, with D tentatively TRBD1 (6 bases). V dropped 1 base and J dropped 7 bases, with 22 bases sitting between them. This CDR3 is built from 17 residues. Germline values: CDR1 SGHDN, CDR2 FVKESK. The CDR3 sequence is CASSQVWGKQGRNEAFF. The CDR3 bases are TGTGCCAGCAGCCAAGTTTGGGGAAAACAGGGACGGAATGAAGCTTTCTTT. The variable domain in full, completed from reference TRBV14 and TRBJ1-1, reads EAGVTQFPSHSVIEKGQTVTLRCDPISGHDNLYWYRRVMGKEIKFLLHFVKESKQDESGMPNNRFLAERTGGTYSTLKVQPAELEDSGVYFCASSQVWGKQGRNEAFFGQGTRLTVV.

The chain has TRBV5-6 and TRBJ2-2, with D unresolved. Germline V gene data show CDR1 as SGHDT and CDR2 as YYEEEE. The CDR3 consists of 16 residues. Trimming pared 1 base from V and 1 base from J, leaving 11 bases between. Written as DNA, the CDR3 is TGTGCCAGCAGCTTGTTGGGTTGGGAGAACACCGGGGAGCTGTTTTTT. This codes for CASSLLGWENTGELFF.

V is TRBV6-2 or TRBV6-3 and J is TRBJ2-1, with D perhaps TRBD2 (6 bases). Germline CDR1 reads MNHEY; CDR2 reads SVGEGT. This CDR3 has 18 amino acids. Trimming left V 6 bases short and J 2 bases short, with 23 bases between. The CDR3 DNA follows: TGTGCCAGCAGCCTCTATAGTTTCTCGGGGGAACCCTACAATGAGCAGTTCTTC. This translates into CASSLYSFSGEPYNEQFF.

The chain carries TRBV9 and TRBJ2-5, with 13 bases aligning to TRBD2. This CDR3 is built from 17 residues. Trimming took 3 bases from V and 1 from J; bases not matched to a gene: 6. The germline V gene has CDR1 SGDLS and CDR2 YYNGEE. Here the CDR3 reads CASSETTSGGSQETQYF. The CDR3 DNA sequence: TGTGCCAGCAGCGAAACGACTAGCGGGGGGTCCCAAGAGACCCAGTACTTC.

This clonotype was detected only a few times. The chain links TRBV12-3 or TRBV12-4 to TRBJ2-5, with TRBD2 identical over 7 bases. The CDR3 is 16 residues long. With 7 bases clipped from V and 5 bases from J, the junction kept 16 bases outside the gene matches. CDR3 region: CASTPAWAGVSETQYF. The CDR3 DNA reads TGTGCCAGCACCCCTGCGTGGGCGGGAGTATCGGAGACCCAGTACTTC.

This clonotype was counted a few times. The chain links TRBV28 to TRBJ2-1, with 11 bases aligning to TRBD2. Germline V CDR1 and CDR2: MDHEN, SYDVKM. CDR3 length equals 17 residues. Germline trimming cut 8 bases from V and 1 base from J; bases unmatched to any gene: 10. The CDR3 DNA is TGTGCCAGCTCCCTCTTAGCGGGAGGGGGGTCCTACAATGAGCAGTTCTTC. Protein product: CASSLLAGGGSYNEQFF.

The chain carries TRBV7-3 and TRBJ2-3, with D perhaps TRBD2 (5 bases). Trimming removed 5 bases from V and 0 bases from J, with 15 bases in between. This CDR3 is 16 amino acids long. Germline CDR1 SGHTA, CDR2 FQGTGA. The CDR3 DNA reads as TGTGCCAGCAGCAAAGGTGTGGGAGAGAGCACAGATACGCAGTATTTT. Translation: CASSKGVGESTDTQYF.

The chain recombines TRBV6-7 with TRBJ1-1; D gene unclear. TRBV6-7 is assigned to the ORF class and has an uncertain function. The CDR3 length is 17 residues. Trimming removed 5 bases at V and 0 bases at J, with 19 bases between. CDR3 protein: CASSRAAYLTLNTEAFF. The CDR3 coding sequence is TGTGCCAGCAGTAGGGCAGCCTACTTAACCCTGAACACTGAAGCTTTCTTT.

This clonotype was seen ten or more times. The chain couples TRBV6-1 to TRBJ1-2; 8 bases are shared with TRBD1. From germline, CDR1 is MNHNS and CDR2 SASEGT. This CDR3 spans 16 amino acids. J gave up 5 bases and V 6 bases, and 14 bases lay outside the gene matches. The CDR3 nucleotides are TGTGCCAGCAGCCCAGACCGACAGGGGTGGGAGTATGGCTACACCTTC. Translation gives CASSPDRQGWEYGYTF.

V and J are TRBV25-1 and TRBJ1-3; D is ambiguous. The ends were cut back, 4 bases at V and 0 bases at J, with 10 bases in the middle. The CDR3 totals 15 residues. CDR1 and CDR2 (germline): MGHDK, SYGVNS. The CDR3 sequence: CASSVGFSSGNTIYF. CDR3 bases: TGTGCCAGCAGTGTGGGCTTCTCCTCTGGAAACACCATATATTTT. Variable domain in full (rest from reference TRBV25-1 and TRBJ1-3): EADIYQTPRYLVIGTGKKITLECSQTMGHDKMYWYQQDPGMELHLIHYSYGVNSTEKGDLSSESTVSRIRTEHFPLTLESARPSHTSQYLCASSVGFSSGNTIYFGEGSWLTVV.

This chain connects TRBV6-1 to TRBJ1-2; 7 nucleotides line up with TRBD1. This CDR3 has 14 residues. The ends lost 5 bases at V and 4 bases at J; junction bases unmatched: 7. Germline assignment: CDR1 MNHNS and CDR2 SASEGT. CDR3 DNA sequence: TGTGCCAGCAGTCTGGGACAGCCGACCTATGGCTACACCTTC. Protein product: CASSLGQPTYGYTF.

In its sample, this clonotype was seen a few times. This chain uses TRBV5-1 with TRBJ2-2; D may correspond to TRBD1 or TRBD2 (5 bases each). V was clipped by 5 bases and J by 10 bases, with 18 bases between them. Per the germline V gene, CDR1 is SGHRS and CDR2 is YFSETQ. The CDR3 sequence is 14 residues long. The CDR3 protein is CASRQPGTDAELFF. CDR3 nucleotide sequence: TGCGCCAGCAGACAGCCCGGGACGGATGCGGAGCTGTTTTTT. The entire variable domain, with the rest obtained from reference TRBV5-1 and TRBJ2-2, is as follows: KAGVTQTPRYLIKTRGQQVTLSCSPISGHRSVSWYQQTPGQGLQFLFEYFSETQRNKGNFPGRFSGRQFSNSRSEMNVSTLELGDSALYLCASRQPGTDAELFFGEGSRLTVL.

This clonotype was seen only a few times. The V call is TRBV4-3, the J call TRBJ1-2; D gene uncertain. The CDR3 has 16 amino acids. The germline CDR1 and CDR2 sequences are LGHNA and YSLEER. Trimming took off 0 bases at V and 0 bases at J, with 11 bases between the two ends. The CDR3 DNA follows: TGCGCCAGCAGCCAAGATCTCTCTAAAGCTAACTATGGCTACACCTTC. It translates to CASSQDLSKANYGYTF.

The chain couples TRBV10-3 to TRBJ2-1; no definite D call. The CDR3 is 11 residues long. V was cut by 7 bases and J by 7 bases, with 8 bases left in between. Germline assignment: CDR1 ENHRY and CDR2 SYGVKD. The chain's CDR3 is CAIMRMNEQFF. CDR3 DNA sequence: TGTGCCATCATGAGGATGAATGAGCAGTTCTTC.

This chain links TRBV20-1 with TRBJ1-2; 7 bases match TRBD1. Germline V gene sequence: CDR1 DFQATT, CDR2 SNEGSKA (reference sequence). The CDR3 totals 13 residues. The ends lost 6 bases at V and 0 bases at J; junction bases unmatched: 4. This CDR3 is CSALDRTNYGYTF. The CDR3 region has the DNA TGCAGTGCCTTGGACAGGACTAACTATGGCTACACCTTC.

The V gene is TRBV12-3 or TRBV12-4, the J gene TRBJ2-7; no clear D. The germline V and J ends were trimmed by 2 bases and 1 base, with 9 bases remaining between them. CDR3 length: 14 amino acids. In DNA form, the CDR3 reads TGTGCCAGCAGTTTATTAGACGGTTCCTACGAGCAGTACTTC. Translated: CASSLLDGSYEQYF.

The rearrangement uses TRBV7-8 and TRBJ1-2, with 8 nucleotides matching TRBD1. Trimming cost V 4 bases and J 0 bases; bases outside gene matches: 4. Germline CDR1 reads SGHVS; CDR2 reads FQNEAQ. CDR3 size: 15 residues. The CDR3 spells CASSSWTGTNYGYTF. CDR3 nucleotides: TGTGCCAGCAGCTCCTGGACAGGGACTAACTATGGCTACACCTTC.

This clonotype was counted only a few times. The gene calls are TRBV28 and TRBJ2-2; no reliable D call. This CDR3 spans 12 amino acids. Trimming stripped 7 bases from V and 5 bases from J, with 8 bases between. CDR1 and CDR2 from the germline V gene are MDHEN and SYDVKM. The CDR3 DNA reads TGTGCCAGCAAAGAACGGACCGGGGAGCTGTTTTTT. Translated: CASKERTGELFF.

The table lists this clonotype with a few counts. V usage is TRBV7-2 and J usage is TRBJ1-5; possibly TRBD1 for D (5 bases). CDR3 length: 14 amino acids. V lost 4 bases and J 9 bases, leaving 16 bases between the germline ends. Germline V CDR1 and CDR2: SGHTA, FQGNSA. The CDR3 DNA reads TGTGCCAGCAGCTCTAGACGCGGGGGTCTGCCCCAGCATTTT. It encodes CASSSRRGGLPQHF.

This clonotype was recorded many times. The chain links TRBV29-1 to TRBJ2-3; a weak D match, TRBD1 (5 bases). The CDR3 contains 11 residues. V shed 6 bases and J shed 4 bases, with 8 bases lying between them. Germline V gene data show CDR1 as SQVTM and CDR2 as ANQGSEA. CDR3: CSVQGSDTQYF. CDR3 nucleotide sequence: TGCAGCGTCCAGGGATCAGATACGCAGTATTTT.

This clonotype came up a few times. This chain links TRBV27 with TRBJ2-1, with TRBD2 matching over 9 bases. Trimming removed 3 bases from V and 8 bases from J; junction bases left unmatched: 11. The CDR3 is made up of 16 amino acids. The germline V gene encodes CDR1 MNHEY and CDR2 SMNVEV (reference sequence). Written as DNA, the CDR3 is TGTGCCAGCAGTTTTATAGCGGGGGCTGGGGGGGATGAGCAGTTCTTC. This codes for CASSFIAGAGGDEQFF.

The rearrangement joins TRBV20-1 to TRBJ2-7, with D unresolved. V lost 0 bases, J lost 3 bases, and 12 bases lay in between. This CDR3 contains 14 residues. Germline V gene data show CDR1 as DFQATT and CDR2 as SNEGSKA (reference sequence). The CDR3 loop reads CSARDLYGGYEQYF. The CDR3 region has the DNA TGCAGTGCTAGAGACTTGTATGGCGGCTACGAGCAGTACTTC.

This clonotype was picked up a small number of times. CDR3 sequence (DNA): TGTGCCAGCAAAGGTCGGGAGGGCAATCAGCCCCAGCATTTT. It codes for CASKGREGNQPQHF. The chain uses TRBV12-3 or TRBV12-4 and TRBJ1-5; no clear D gene. Trimming took off 7 bases at V and 2 bases at J, with 12 bases between the two ends. CDR3 length equals 14 residues.

The rearrangement uses TRBV7-9 and TRBJ2-1, with a tentative D call TRBD2 (5 bases). The CDR3 sequence is 16 residues long. The germline V and J ends were trimmed by 5 bases and 2 bases, with 16 bases remaining between them. CDR1 and CDR2 from the germline V gene are SEHNR and FQNEAQ (reference sequence). CDR3 protein: CASSPGGRPTYNEQFF. CDR3 nucleotide sequence: TGTGCCAGCAGCCCAGGAGGCAGGCCGACCTACAATGAGCAGTTCTTC.